This T cell receptor (beta chain) was captured in a study of control samples from healthy donors and cancer patients. The CDR3 contains 15 residues. Germline loops: CDR1 LNHNV, CDR2 YYDKDF (reference sequence). Trimming removed 3 bases from V and 11 bases from J, with 22 bases in between. Method: immunoSEQ multiplex PCR; TCRdb's copy keeps in-frame clones and lacks some. The repertoire holds 95,000 to 150,000 clones, with about 90% as singletons. This clonotype was obtained from a man aged 55 to 70 in good health. The V call is TRBV15, the J call TRBJ1-1; no clear D gene. Sequencing used blood. DNA of the CDR3: TGTGCCACCAGCAGGGATCTTACTTTTGTAGGGTTGGCTTTCTTT. It codes for CATSRDLTFVGLAFF. The variable domain in full, completed from reference TRBV15 and TRBJ1-1, reads DAMVIQNPRYQVTQFGKPVTLSCSQTLNHNVMYWYQQKSSQAPKLLFHYYDKDFNNEADTPDNFQSRRPNTSFCFLDIRSPGLGDTAMYLCATSRDLTFVGLAFFGQGTRLTVV.